A single sample gave rise to the 21 T cell receptor beta chains below, sequenced in a study of T cells in Graves' hyperthyroidism and ophthalmopathy. TCR beta CDR3 sequences were amplified from RNA transcripts. An initial round of RT-PCR targeting the TCR CDR3 relied on the HTBI primer set. TCRdb called the multiplex PCR reads again in MiXCR, with one record for every CDR3 protein. This repertoire shows over 300,000 distinct CDR3 sequences, around 14% found once; its top ten account for about 11%. Sequencing was carried out using blood. Every receptor here comes from a woman aged 55-70 years with Graves' hyperthyroidism.

The chain links TRBV29-1 to TRBJ2-3; D is possibly TRBD2 (5 bases). The CDR3 contains 11 residues. The ends were cut back, 8 bases at V and 5 bases at J, with 11 bases in the middle. Germline V CDR1 and CDR2: SQVTM, ANQGSEA. This CDR3 is CSTRAVDTQYF. The CDR3 DNA reads TGCAGCACGAGAGCGGTAGATACGCAGTATTTT.

V and J are TRBV6-1 and TRBJ2-1, with TRBD2 identical over 8 bases. The CDR3 extends over 16 amino acids. After removal of 5 bases from V and 2 bases from J, the junction contained 8 bases not matched to a gene. Germline CDR1 is MNHNS and CDR2 is SASEGT. The CDR3 protein is CASSRSGSGPYNEQFF. DNA for the CDR3: TGTGCCAGCAGTAGAAGCGGGAGTGGCCCCTACAATGAGCAGTTCTTC.

This clonotype has at least ten counts. The V gene is TRBV30, the J gene TRBJ1-2; D possibly corresponds to TRBD1 (5 bases). The V gene lost 1 base and the J gene lost 5 bases, with 14 bases spanning the gap. In germline, CDR1 is GTSNPN, CDR2 SVGIG (reference sequence). The CDR3 extends over 14 amino acids. The CDR3 nucleotides are TGTGCCTGGAGTGCCCTCGGGACGGCTTATGGCTACACCTTC. Its translation: CAWSALGTAYGYTF.

This clonotype was detected many times. The V gene is TRBV18, the J gene TRBJ2-7, with D perhaps matching TRBD2 (5 bases). CDR1 and CDR2 from the germline V gene are KGHSH and LQKENI. This CDR3 is built from 15 residues. V gave up 3 bases and J gave up 6 bases, with 18 bases separating them. The CDR3 DNA follows: TGTGCCAGCTCACCGCGGGCGGGCCCCCGACTCGAGCAGTACTTC. Translated, it gives CASSPRAGPRLEQYF. The variable domain in full, completed from reference TRBV18 and TRBJ2-7, reads NAGVMQNPRHLVRRRGQEARLRCSPMKGHSHVYWYRQLPEEGLKFMVYLQKENIIDESGMPKERFSAEFPKEGPSILRIQQVVRGDSAAYFCASSPRAGPRLEQYFGPGTRLTVT.

The V call is TRBV7-9, the J call TRBJ2-6; no definite D call. This CDR3 has 13 amino acids. Trimming pared 4 bases from V and 10 bases from J, leaving 11 bases between. Per the germline V gene, CDR1 is SEHNR and CDR2 is FQNEAQ (reference sequence). CDR3 region: CASSSTVLNVLTF. The CDR3 DNA reads TGTGCCAGCAGCTCAACAGTGCTAAACGTCCTGACTTTC.

The sample holds many counts of this clonotype. The V call is TRBV6-5, the J call TRBJ2-7; D is ambiguous. CDR3 length: 13 residues. V was cut by 0 bases and J by 3 bases, with 6 bases left in between. Germline V gene data show CDR1 as MNHEY and CDR2 as SVGAGI. The CDR3 DNA reads TGTGCCAGCAGTTACTCCTATGACTACGAGCAGTACTTC. It is translated as CASSYSYDYEQYF.

This clonotype was detected many times. The V and J genes are TRBV19 and TRBJ2-3; 8 bases line up with TRBD2. Germline loops: CDR1 LNHDA, CDR2 SQIVND (reference sequence). CDR3 length equals 16 residues. Trimming at V came to 1 base and at J to 4 bases, leaving 7 bases not matched to a gene. The CDR3 DNA is TGTGCCAGTAGTATAGTGAGCGGGAGTGTGGCAGATACGCAGTATTTT. It is translated as CASSIVSGSVADTQYF.

This clonotype came up many times. The V and J genes are TRBV11-2 and TRBJ2-1; 11 bases are a match to TRBD2. Germline V CDR1 and CDR2: SGHAT, FQNNGV. This CDR3 region has 16 residues. V lost 5 bases, J lost 2 bases, and 5 bases stayed unmatched. The CDR3 is CASSLTSGNTYNEQFF. CDR3 nucleotide sequence: TGTGCCAGCAGCCTGACTAGCGGGAACACCTACAATGAGCAGTTCTTC.

This rearrangement joins TRBV5-1 to TRBJ2-7, with TRBD2 identical over 8 bases. This CDR3 region has 13 residues. Germline V gene data show CDR1 as SGHRS and CDR2 as YFSETQ. V lost 6 bases to trimming and J lost 6 bases; unmatched junction nucleotides: 8. The chain's CDR3 is CASTLAGPREQYF. The CDR3 nucleotides are TGCGCCAGCACCTTAGCGGGACCGCGCGAGCAGTACTTC.

At least ten counts were recorded for this clonotype. This chain connects TRBV5-1 to TRBJ2-1; the D is unclear. The CDR3 has 17 amino acids. Germline V gene lookup returns CDR1 SGHRS and CDR2 YFSETQ. The V gene lost 0 bases and the J gene lost 3 bases, with 16 bases spanning the gap. DNA of the CDR3: TGCGCCAGCAGCTTGGCGGGCAAAATCATGGGCTACAATGAGCAGTTCTTC. Encoded protein: CASSLAGKIMGYNEQFF. Filled out from reference TRBV5-1 and TRBJ2-1, the complete variable domain reads KAGVTQTPRYLIKTRGQQVTLSCSPISGHRSVSWYQQTPGQGLQFLFEYFSETQRNKGNFPGRFSGRQFSNSRSEMNVSTLELGDSALYLCASSLAGKIMGYNEQFFGPGTRLTVL.

This chain links TRBV10-3 with TRBJ2-5; 7 bases agree with TRBD1. V was clipped by 0 bases and J by 4 bases; unmatched bases: 5. Germline CDR1 reads ENHRY; CDR2 reads SYGVKD. The CDR3 extends over 15 amino acids. The CDR3: CAISESRQGTETQYF. CDR3 nucleotide sequence: TGTGCCATCAGTGAGTCGAGACAGGGTACAGAGACCCAGTACTTC.

The chain uses TRBV3-1 and TRBJ2-7, with TRBD1 matching 10 bases. Losses at the gene ends were 1 base for V and 4 bases for J; bases not matched to a gene: 4. The CDR3 sequence is 15 residues long. Germline lookup yields CDR1 LGHDT and CDR2 YNNKEL (reference sequence). The CDR3 bases are TGTGCCAGCAGCCAAGGGGGACAGGGGCGGTACGAGCAGTACTTC. Its protein product is CASSQGGQGRYEQYF.

This clonotype was observed at least ten times. The chain recombines TRBV15 with TRBJ2-1; 9 bases align to TRBD2. Germline V gene lookup returns CDR1 LNHNV and CDR2 YYDKDF (reference sequence). V lost 0 bases, J lost 4 bases, and 4 bases stayed unmatched. This CDR3 comprises 16 residues. This chain's CDR3 is CATSRDTTSGYNEQFF. CDR3 DNA: TGTGCCACCAGCAGAGATACGACTAGCGGATACAATGAGCAGTTCTTC.

Worth noting for this clonotype: Since a much larger clone is just one base distant, this may be a read error. The rearrangement links TRBV10-1 to TRBJ2-1; 11 bases agree with TRBD2. The CDR3 runs to 17 residues. Germline V gene data show CDR1 as WNHNN and CDR2 as SYGVQD (reference sequence). The CDR3 DNA sequence: TGCGCCGGCAGCGACCCCACTAGCGGGAGTTTCGACAATGAGCAGTTCTTC. Amino acid sequence: CAGSDPTSGSFDNEQFF.

This clonotype was counted many times. This chain links TRBV5-1 with TRBJ2-1; TRBD1 aligns across 9 bases. The CDR3 has 14 amino acids. Looked up from germline, CDR1 is SGHRS and CDR2 is YFSETQ. V shed 6 bases and J 4 bases; nucleotides not matched to a gene: 5. CDR3 coding DNA: TGCGCCAGCACGCGGGACAGGGTGTACAATGAGCAGTTCTTC. The encoded protein is CASTRDRVYNEQFF.

Ten or more counts support this clonotype. The rearrangement joins TRBV11-3 to TRBJ2-5; 10 bases fit TRBD2. Germline V gene sequence: CDR1 SGHNT, CDR2 YENEEA. CDR3 size: 17 residues. V was pared by 0 bases and J by 2 bases, with 6 bases of the junction left unmatched. The CDR3 nucleotides read TGTGCCAGCAGCTTAGATAACCGAGCGGGAGGGCAAGAGACCCAGTACTTC. It codes for CASSLDNRAGGQETQYF.

In its sample, this clonotype was seen a few times. The chain couples TRBV14 to TRBJ2-5; D perhaps matches TRBD1 (6 bases). This CDR3 is 15 amino acids long. V was trimmed by 6 bases and J by 1 base, leaving 15 bases between them. Looked up from germline, CDR1 is SGHDN and CDR2 is FVKESK. The CDR3 sequence: CASSPTTGTQETQYF. CDR3 nucleotide sequence: TGTGCCAGCAGTCCCACTACAGGGACCCAAGAGACCCAGTACTTC.

The rearrangement joins TRBV29-1 to TRBJ2-1; 7 positions match TRBD2. With 1 base clipped from V and 12 bases from J, the junction kept 12 bases outside the gene matches. The CDR3 is 14 residues long. In germline, CDR1 is SQVTM, CDR2 ANQGSEA. CDR3 sequence: CSVEAGGSRIGQFF. For the CDR3, the DNA is TGCAGCGTTGAAGCGGGCGGGAGCCGAATAGGGCAGTTCTTC.

The chain employs TRBV11-2 and TRBJ2-1; D possibly corresponds to TRBD1 (5 bases). This CDR3 region has 12 residues. Germline CDR1 and CDR2: SGHAT and FQNNGV. V was clipped by 6 bases and J by 6 bases, with 9 bases between them. DNA of the CDR3: TGTGCCAGCAGGTCAGGGCCCAATGAGCAGTTCTTC. It is translated as CASRSGPNEQFF.

The rearrangement uses TRBV24-1 and TRBJ2-3; the D gene is possibly TRBD2 (5 bases). CDR1 and CDR2 (germline): KGHDR, SFDVKD. This CDR3 has 15 residues. Trimming pared 7 bases from V and 4 bases from J, leaving 17 bases between. The CDR3: CATSTGKMLADTQYF. The CDR3 region has the DNA TGTGCCACCAGCACCGGGAAAATGTTGGCAGATACGCAGTATTTT.

In its sample, this clonotype was seen once. The J gene is TRBJ2-7, the V gene TRBV20-1; the match to TRBD2 covers 11 bases. CDR3 size: 17 residues. V lost 0 bases, J lost 7 bases, and 14 bases stayed unmatched. CDR1 is DFQATT, CDR2 SNEGSKA, per germline (reference sequence). The CDR3, as DNA: TGCAGTGCTAGAGATCAAACTAGCGGGGGCCTAAGGTCGGAGCAGTACTTC. Protein sequence: CSARDQTSGGLRSEQYF.